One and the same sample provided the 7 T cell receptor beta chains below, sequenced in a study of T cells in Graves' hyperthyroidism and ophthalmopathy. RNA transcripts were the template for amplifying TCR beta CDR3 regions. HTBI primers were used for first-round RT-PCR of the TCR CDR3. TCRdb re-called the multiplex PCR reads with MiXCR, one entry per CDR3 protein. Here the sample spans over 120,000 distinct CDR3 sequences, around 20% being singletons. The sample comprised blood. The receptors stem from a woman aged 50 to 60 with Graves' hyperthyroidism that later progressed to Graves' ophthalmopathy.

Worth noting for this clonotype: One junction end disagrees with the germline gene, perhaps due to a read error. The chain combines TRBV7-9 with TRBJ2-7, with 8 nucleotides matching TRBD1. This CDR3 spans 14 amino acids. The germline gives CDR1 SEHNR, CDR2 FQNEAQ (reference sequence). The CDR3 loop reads CASGLGTGSYEQYF. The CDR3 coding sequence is TGTGCCAGCGGCTTAGGGACAGGTTCCTACGAGCAGTACTTC.

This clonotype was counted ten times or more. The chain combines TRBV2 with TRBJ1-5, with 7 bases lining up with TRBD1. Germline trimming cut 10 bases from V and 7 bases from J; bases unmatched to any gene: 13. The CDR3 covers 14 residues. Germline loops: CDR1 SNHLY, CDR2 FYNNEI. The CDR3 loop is CATSSHRGGQPQHF. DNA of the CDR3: TGTGCCACCTCAAGCCACAGGGGCGGCCAGCCCCAGCATTTT.

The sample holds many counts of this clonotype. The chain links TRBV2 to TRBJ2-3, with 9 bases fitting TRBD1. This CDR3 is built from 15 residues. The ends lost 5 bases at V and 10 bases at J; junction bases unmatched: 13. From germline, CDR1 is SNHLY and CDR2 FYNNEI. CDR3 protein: CASSRILRDRDSQYF. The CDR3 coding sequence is TGTGCCAGCAGTCGAATCCTCCGGGACAGGGATTCGCAGTATTTT.

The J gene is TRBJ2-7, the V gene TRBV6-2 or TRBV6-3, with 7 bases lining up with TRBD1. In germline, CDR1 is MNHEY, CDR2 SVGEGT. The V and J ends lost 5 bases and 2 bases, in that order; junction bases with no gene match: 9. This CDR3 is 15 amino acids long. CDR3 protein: CASSTRGTAPYEQYF. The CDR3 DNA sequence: TGTGCCAGCAGTACCAGAGGGACAGCTCCCTACGAGCAGTACTTC.

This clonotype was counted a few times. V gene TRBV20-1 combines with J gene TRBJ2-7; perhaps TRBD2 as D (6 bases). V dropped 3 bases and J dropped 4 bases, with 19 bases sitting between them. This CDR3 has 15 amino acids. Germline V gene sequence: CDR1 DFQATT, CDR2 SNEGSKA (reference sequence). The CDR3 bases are TGCAGTGCTAGTCAGCCCCGGGGGTCGGTTTACGAGCAGTACTTC. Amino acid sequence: CSASQPRGSVYEQYF.

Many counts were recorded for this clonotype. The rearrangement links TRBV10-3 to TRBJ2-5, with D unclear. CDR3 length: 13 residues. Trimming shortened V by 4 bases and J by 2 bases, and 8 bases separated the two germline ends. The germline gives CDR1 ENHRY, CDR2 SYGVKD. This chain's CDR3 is CAISVTEQETQYF. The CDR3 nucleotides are TGTGCCATCAGTGTGACCGAACAAGAGACCCAGTACTTC.

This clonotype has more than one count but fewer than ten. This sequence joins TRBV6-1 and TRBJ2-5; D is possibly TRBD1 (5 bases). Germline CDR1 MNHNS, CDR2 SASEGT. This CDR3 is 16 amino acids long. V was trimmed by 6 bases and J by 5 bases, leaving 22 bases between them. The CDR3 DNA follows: TGTGCCAGCAGCCGTGGTAGACAAGCCAGGGTTGAGACCCAGTACTTC. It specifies CASSRGRQARVETQYF.